The clone carrying this T cell receptor beta chain came up many times. Its cognate antigen is unknown. The same CDR3 can be traced to other DNA sequences in this sample. The sample is drawn from a study of metastatic and nonmetastatic thyroid tumors. Looking at the study overall: Malignant and benign thyroid patients had repertoires compared in peripheral blood and tumor or nodule tissue. Points from the study as a whole: Relative to benign nodules, malignant thyroid tumors were reportedly characterized by significantly elevated TCR beta diversity in blood and tumor.

In the authors' workflow: A distant-metastasis classifier for papillary thyroid cancer was built using CDR3 differences across clinicopathological groups. TCRdb re-clonotyped the PCR reads via MiXCR. TCRdb's processing, not the authors' own work, is the source of the V and J calls. The data contain over 30,000 clones, roughly 19% of them singletons. Nobody among the patients had been given any treatment before thyroid surgery. The sequenced material came from blood. The origin of this receptor is a male donor with papillary thyroid cancer or a benign thyroid nodule (not recorded which). Some clones in this sample may be carry-over from other donors' samples.

As DNA, the CDR3 is TGCAGCGTTGAGGCAGGGGTTGGAAACACCATATATTTT. Translated: CSVEAGVGNTIYF. This chain links TRBV29-1 with TRBJ1-3; maybe TRBD1 (6 bases). V was cut by 3 bases and J by 3 bases, with 9 bases left in between. The CDR3 has 13 residues. Germline values: CDR1 SQVTM, CDR2 ANQGSEA.